These 29 T cell receptor beta chains were all obtained from the same sample, sequenced in a study of metastatic and nonmetastatic thyroid tumors. TCRdb reassembled clones from the PCR reads with MiXCR. Counted here are approximately 26,000 clones, about an eighth occurring once; the ten biggest clones make up 4.5% to 6%. Thyroid surgery took place with no prior treatment in any patient. Sequences were obtained from blood. All receptors derive from a female donor with papillary thyroid cancer or a benign thyroid nodule (not recorded which). Some clones in this sample may be carry-over from other donors' samples.

At least ten counts were recorded for this clone. The CDR3 nucleotides read TGTGCCAGCAGGCCCGGACAGGACTATGGCTACACCTTC. This codes for CASRPGQDYGYTF. The chain employs TRBV12-3 or TRBV12-4 and TRBJ1-2; TRBD1 agrees at 7 bases. There are 13 residues in the CDR3. V dropped 6 bases and J dropped 3; count of bases not matched to a gene: 4.

This clone was detected ten times or more. J is TRBJ1-1 and V is TRBV5-1; 8 nucleotides align to TRBD1. V was clipped by 4 bases and J by 1 base; unmatched bases: 18. Germline CDR1 reads SGHRS; CDR2 reads YFSETQ. This CDR3 region has 19 residues. Written as DNA, the CDR3 is TGCGCCAGCAGCCATCCGCCGGGACAGGATCTATCGAGGAACACTGAAGCTTTCTTT. This codes for CASSHPPGQDLSRNTEAFF.

The sample holds one count of this clone. V and J are TRBV30 and TRBJ2-7; D is perhaps TRBD1 (5 bases). CDR1 and CDR2 (germline): GTSNPN, SVGIG (reference sequence). V lost 1 base to trimming and J lost 3 bases, with 16 bases between them. This CDR3 is 15 amino acids long. CDR3 sequence (DNA): TGTGCCTGGAGTGCCCTCCCGCAGGGTAACTACGAGCAGTACTTC. It translates to CAWSALPQGNYEQYF.

This clone occurred many times. This chain connects TRBV4-3 to TRBJ2-5; tentative D call: TRBD2 (7 bases). Trimming pared 0 bases from V and 4 bases from J, leaving 15 bases between. Germline CDR1 LGHNA, CDR2 YSLEER. The CDR3 has 16 residues. The CDR3 is CASSQDPKGGSETQYF. Written as DNA, the CDR3 is TGCGCCAGCAGCCAAGACCCGAAGGGGGGGTCAGAGACCCAGTACTTC.

In its sample, this clone was seen many times. One end of the junction varies from germline; a read error may be responsible. The gene calls are TRBV7-6 and TRBJ2-1; D is possibly TRBD2 (5 bases). This CDR3 is 11 amino acids long. The germline V gene encodes CDR1 SGHVS and CDR2 FNYEAQ. The CDR3: CASSLANEQFF. Here the CDR3 DNA reads TGTGCCAGCAGCCTAGCCAATGAGCAGTTCTTC.

The sample holds many counts of this clone. The chain links TRBV6-1 to TRBJ2-5; 8 bases are a match to TRBD2. This CDR3 is built from 13 residues. V dropped 6 bases and J dropped 5; count of bases not matched to a gene: 5. CDR1 and CDR2 from the germline V gene are MNHNS and SASEGT. The CDR3 is CASRGSGKETQYF. DNA for the CDR3: TGTGCCAGCAGGGGTAGCGGGAAGGAGACCCAGTACTTC.

At least ten counts were recorded for this clone. The chain combines TRBV6-1 with TRBJ2-2; 13 bases are shared with TRBD2. The CDR3 is 17 residues long. With 7 bases clipped from V and 1 base from J, the junction kept 6 bases outside the gene matches. The germline V gene has CDR1 MNHNS and CDR2 SASEGT. The CDR3 loop is CASNVGTSGMNTGELFF. As DNA, the CDR3 is TGTGCCAGCAACGTAGGGACTAGCGGGATGAACACCGGGGAGCTGTTTTTT.

This clone was seen at least ten times. The V and J genes are TRBV29-1 and TRBJ2-1; 13 bases line up with TRBD2. The CDR3 runs to 14 residues. CDR1 and CDR2 from the germline V gene are SQVTM and ANQGSEA. V trimming: 5 bases; J trimming: 7 bases; junction bases outside the gene matches: 5. DNA for the CDR3: TGCAGCGTTTCCGGGACTAGCGGGAAAAATGAGCAGTTCTTC. Translation gives CSVSGTSGKNEQFF.

This clone was detected many times. The chain is built from TRBV9 and TRBJ1-1; possible D gene TRBD1, 6 bases. V was trimmed by 4 bases and J by 4 bases, leaving 20 bases between them. CDR1 is SGDLS and CDR2 is YYNGEE in the germline V gene. CDR3 length: 16 residues. The chain's CDR3 is CASSPTGAGPITEAFF. The CDR3 DNA is TGTGCCAGCAGCCCCACGGGGGCAGGGCCAATCACTGAAGCTTTCTTT.

This clone came up many times. V is TRBV24-1 and J is TRBJ2-7, with D uncertain. CDR1 KGHDR and CDR2 SFDVKD come from the germline V gene. V was cut by 4 bases and J by 6 bases, with 18 bases left in between. The CDR3 has 15 amino acids. The CDR3 is CATSDPGRDSGEQYF. CDR3 bases: TGTGCCACCAGTGACCCCGGACGCGATTCGGGCGAGCAGTACTTC.

This clone was seen at least ten times. The J gene is TRBJ2-7, the V gene TRBV3-1; 13 bases line up with TRBD2. This CDR3 is built from 17 residues. V shed 3 bases, J shed 2 bases, and the junction held 7 bases outside the gene matches. CDR1 is LGHDT, CDR2 YNNKEL, per germline (reference sequence). The CDR3 DNA reads as TGTGCCAGCAGCCAGTGGACTAGCGGGAGTTCTACCTACGAGCAGTACTTC. It yields the protein CASSQWTSGSSTYEQYF.

The sample holds many counts of this clone. The chain carries TRBV10-1 and TRBJ2-7; TRBD1 aligns across 8 bases. The CDR3 consists of 15 residues. Germline V gene lookup returns CDR1 WNHNN and CDR2 SYGVQD (reference sequence). V lost 4 bases and J lost 3; bases outside the gene matches: 8. In DNA form, the CDR3 reads TGCGCCAGCAGTGGCGGTTGGGACAGGATCTACGAGCAGTACTTC. The encoded protein is CASSGGWDRIYEQYF.

This chain uses TRBV5-8 with TRBJ1-6; D unclear. The CDR3 is made up of 13 amino acids. Deletions cut 9 bases from V and 11 bases from J, with 18 bases between. Germline loops: CDR1 SGHTS, CDR2 YDEGEE. The CDR3 loop reads CAISPTPRTPLHF. The CDR3 region has the DNA TGTGCCATCAGTCCGACTCCCCGTACACCCCTCCACTTT.

This clone was found a few times. V and J are TRBV19 and TRBJ2-7, with D unclear. CDR1 is LNHDA and CDR2 is SQIVND in the germline V gene (reference sequence). The CDR3 has 13 residues. The V gene lost 5 bases and the J gene lost 1 base, with 9 bases spanning the gap. The CDR3 region is CASSDVLSYEQYF. CDR3 DNA: TGTGCCAGTAGTGACGTTTTATCCTACGAGCAGTACTTC.

The chain employs TRBV10-3 and TRBJ2-1; D not certain. Germline V lookup: CDR1 ENHRY, CDR2 SYGVKD. V lost 2 bases and J lost 13, with 0 bases in between. The CDR3 covers 8 residues. The CDR3 here is CAISEQFF. The CDR3, as DNA: TGTGCCATCAGTGAGCAGTTCTTC.

The chain uses TRBV11-3 and TRBJ2-2, with 7 bases matching TRBD2. The junction had 4 bases not matched to a gene; V was cut back by 5 bases and J by 4 bases. The V gene's germline CDR1 is SGHNT and CDR2 YENEEA. The CDR3 totals 14 residues. The CDR3 DNA reads as TGTGCCAGCAGCCGGGGGAGGGCCACCGGGGAGCTGTTTTTT. Protein product: CASSRGRATGELFF.

The chain links TRBV20-1 to TRBJ2-1, with a tentative D call TRBD2 (6 bases). Looked up from germline, CDR1 is DFQATT and CDR2 is SNEGSKA (reference sequence). The CDR3 has 13 residues. Between the trimmed V and J ends, which lost 6 bases and 7 bases, there was a span of 16 bases. The CDR3 sequence is CSADLTSINEQFF. The CDR3 coding sequence is TGCAGTGCAGATTTGACTAGTATAAATGAGCAGTTCTTC.

This clone occurred many times. A clone one base away is much larger, so this may be a read error. Other DNA sequences in this specimen translate into the identical CDR3. V gene TRBV25-1 combines with J gene TRBJ1-2; no clear D gene. Trimming took 9 bases from V and 8 from J, leaving 13 bases between them. The germline gives CDR1 MGHDK, CDR2 SYGVNS. The CDR3 length is 11 residues. The CDR3 DNA sequence: TGTGCCAGTAGTACCCCCTGGGGCTACACCTTC. This gives the protein CASSTPWGYTF.

In its sample, this clone was seen many times. The V call is TRBV6-1, the J call TRBJ2-2; no reliable D call. This CDR3 is 14 amino acids long. Trimming pared 5 bases from V and 4 bases from J, leaving 11 bases between. Germline CDR1 MNHNS, CDR2 SASEGT. CDR3 amino acids: CASSKHRITGELFF. DNA of the CDR3: TGTGCCAGCAGTAAGCACCGGATCACCGGGGAGCTGTTTTTT.

This clone is labeled as medium-sized. V is TRBV20-1 and J is TRBJ1-2; D is ambiguous. This CDR3 spans 13 amino acids. Germline V gene lookup returns CDR1 DFQATT and CDR2 SNEGSKA (reference sequence). The V end lost 5 bases, the J end lost 6 bases, and 16 bases lay between the germline ends. CDR3 region: CSAFGRWIDGYTF. The CDR3 region has the DNA TGCAGTGCTTTCGGCAGGTGGATCGATGGCTACACCTTC.

The table lists this clone with many counts. The V and J genes are TRBV7-2 and TRBJ2-1; D is possibly TRBD2 (5 bases). CDR3 length equals 13 residues. Germline lookup yields CDR1 SGHTA and CDR2 FQGNSA. Trimming shortened V by 6 bases and J by 9 bases, and 15 bases separated the two germline ends. DNA of the CDR3: TGTGCCAGCAGACTAGAATTGAGGAGTGAGCAGTTCTTC. Protein: CASRLELRSEQFF.

Points on this clone: A much larger clone is a single base away; this may be a read error. The V call is TRBV5-6, the J call TRBJ1-1, with D unresolved. Germline assignment: CDR1 SGHDT and CDR2 YYEEEE. V lost 4 bases and J lost 1, with 11 bases in between. The CDR3 consists of 14 residues. CDR3 DNA: TGTGCCAGCAGCATCCGCCCAGGGAACACTGAAGCTTTCTTT. Translation: CASSIRPGNTEAFF.

In regard to this clone: This may arise from a read error, as a much more abundant clone is one base away. This specimen includes other DNA sequences encoding the same CDR3. V gene TRBV18 combines with J gene TRBJ2-5, with a weak D call TRBD2 (6 bases). The germline V gene has CDR1 KGHSH and CDR2 LQKENI. The CDR3 extends over 15 amino acids. Trimming left V 3 bases short and J 4 bases short, with 15 bases between. The CDR3 region is CASSPIQAGGETQYF. The CDR3, as DNA: TGTGCCAGCTCACCTATCCAGGCCGGGGGAGAGACCCAGTACTTC.

By proportion, this clone is medium-sized. V gene TRBV5-1 combines with J gene TRBJ1-2; the D gene is possibly TRBD1 (5 bases). Germline V lookup: CDR1 SGHRS, CDR2 YFSETQ. The CDR3 contains 13 residues. Deletions cut 2 bases from V and 1 base from J, with 6 bases between. DNA of the CDR3: TGCGCCAGCAGCTTCGACAGTAACTATGGCTACACCTTC. Protein sequence: CASSFDSNYGYTF.

In its sample, this clone ranks as medium-sized. The chain has TRBV20-1 and TRBJ2-7; 13 bases are shared with TRBD2. CDR3 size: 15 residues. Germline V gene data show CDR1 as DFQATT and CDR2 as SNEGSKA (reference sequence). With V trimmed by 2 bases and J by 5 bases, 6 bases remained unmatched. CDR3 region: CSARTTLAGGNEQYF. CDR3 coding DNA: TGCAGTGCTAGAACGACACTAGCGGGAGGGAACGAGCAGTACTTC.

This clone was seen many times. The chain combines TRBV6-4 with TRBJ2-2; 13 nucleotides line up with TRBD2. CDR3 length: 15 amino acids. V gave up 4 bases and J gave up 4 bases; unmatched junction bases: 0. CDR1 and CDR2 from the germline V gene are MRHNA and SNTAGT. DNA for the CDR3: TGTGCCAGCAGTGGGACTAGCGGGAGCACCGGGGAGCTGTTTTTT. Its translation is CASSGTSGSTGELFF.

Points on this clone: No conserved phenylalanine or tryptophan is present at the end of the CDR3, so a read error is the likely explanation. The genes are TRBV5-1 and TRBJ2-1, with TRBD2 matching 10 bases. Trimming removed 5 bases from V and 10 bases from J; junction bases left unmatched: 12. The CDR3 runs 15 residues. The germline gives CDR1 SGHRS, CDR2 YFSETQ. CDR3 sequence (DNA): TGCGCCAGCAGGTGGAGCGGGAGGGCCGTGGAAGAGCAGTTCTTA. This sequence encodes CASRWSGRAVEEQFL.

This clone was detected only a few times. This chain joins TRBV6-9 and TRBJ2-1, with D maybe TRBD1 (5 bases). The CDR3 totals 14 residues. Germline assignment: CDR1 MNHGY and CDR2 SVAAGI. V was shortened by 2 bases and J by 6 bases, with 11 bases between the two germline ends. CDR3 sequence reads: CASSYGQGSNEQFF. The CDR3 DNA reads TGTGCCAGCAGTTATGGGCAGGGAAGCAATGAGCAGTTCTTC.

This clone occurred many times. The CDR3 DNA reads as TGTGCCAGCAGTGATAGGGCAGGGGGCGAGGCTGAAGCTTTCTTT. Protein: CASSDRAGGEAEAFF. This chain links TRBV6-1 with TRBJ1-1, with 8 bases identical to TRBD1. CDR3 length: 15 amino acids. Germline V gene sequence: CDR1 MNHNS, CDR2 SASEGT. V was clipped by 3 bases and J by 6 bases; unmatched bases: 9.